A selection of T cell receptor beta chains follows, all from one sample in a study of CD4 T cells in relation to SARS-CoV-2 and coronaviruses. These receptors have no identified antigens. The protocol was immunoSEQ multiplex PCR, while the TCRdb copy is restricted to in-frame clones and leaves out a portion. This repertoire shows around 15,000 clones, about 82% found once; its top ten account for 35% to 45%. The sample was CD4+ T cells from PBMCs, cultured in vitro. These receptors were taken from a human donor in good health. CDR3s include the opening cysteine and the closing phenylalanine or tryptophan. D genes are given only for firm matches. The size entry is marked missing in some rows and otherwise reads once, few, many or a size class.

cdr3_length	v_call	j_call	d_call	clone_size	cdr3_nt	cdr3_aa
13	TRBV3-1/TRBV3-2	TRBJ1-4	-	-	TGTGCCAGCAGCCAAGCTTCCAATGAAAAACTGTTTTTT	CASSQASNEKLFF
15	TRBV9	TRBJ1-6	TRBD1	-	TGTGCCAGCAGCCTCACAGGGGGCAAAGATTCACCCCTCCACTTT	CASSLTGGKDSPLHF
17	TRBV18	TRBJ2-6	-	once	TGTGCCAGCTCACCACAACAGAAAACCTCTGGGGCCAACGTCCTGACTTTC	CASSPQQKTSGANVLTF
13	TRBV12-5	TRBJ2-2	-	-	TGTGCTAGTGCCAGCGGGAACACCGGGGAGCTGTTTTTT	CASASGNTGELFF
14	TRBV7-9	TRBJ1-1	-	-	TGTGCCAGCAGTTACCCCGGGAAGAACACTGAAGCTTTCTTT	CASSYPGKNTEAFF
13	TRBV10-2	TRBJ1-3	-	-	TGCGCCAGCGGCGTGAGCTCTGGAAACACCATATATTTT	CASGVSSGNTIYF
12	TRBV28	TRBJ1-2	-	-	TGTGCCAGCAGTTTTGGGGGGGATGGCTACACCTTC	CASSFGGDGYTF
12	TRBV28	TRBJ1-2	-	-	TGTGCCAGCAGTCTCAGGGACTATGGCTACACCTTC	CASSLRDYGYTF
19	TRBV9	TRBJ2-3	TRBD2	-	TGTGCCAGCAGCGTAGAGGAAGTGATAGCGGGAGGGAGCACAGATACGCAGTATTTT	CASSVEEVIAGGSTDTQYF
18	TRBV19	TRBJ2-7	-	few	TGTGCCAGTAGTCCAGAGGGTAGCGGAGCACTCGGTCGCTACGAGCAGTACTTC	CASSPEGSGALGRYEQYF
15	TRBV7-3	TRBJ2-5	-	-	TGTGCCAGCAGCCCCCAGTCGGGTGAGGGTAGGACCCAGTACTTC	CASSPQSGEGRTQYF
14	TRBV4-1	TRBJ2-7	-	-	TGCGCCAGCAGCCAAGTACAGGACTCCTACGAGCAGTACTTC	CASSQVQDSYEQYF
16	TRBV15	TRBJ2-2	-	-	TGTGCCACCAGCAACCCCAGGGGCATTGACACCGGGGAGCTGTTTTTT	CATSNPRGIDTGELFF
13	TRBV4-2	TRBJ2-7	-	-	TGTGCCAGCAGCCAAGGGGCCATCTACGAGCAGTACTTC	CASSQGAIYEQYF
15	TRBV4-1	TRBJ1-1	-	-	TGCGCCAGCAGCCAAGAATACGATAGGCGGACTGAAGCTTTCTTT	CASSQEYDRRTEAFF
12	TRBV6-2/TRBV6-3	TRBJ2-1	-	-	TGTGCCAGCAGTTACGAAAGCCATGAGCAGTTCTTC	CASSYESHEQFF
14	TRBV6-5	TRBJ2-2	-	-	TGTGCCAGCCAGGACTTTCGGAACACCGGGGAGCTGTTTTTT	CASQDFRNTGELFF